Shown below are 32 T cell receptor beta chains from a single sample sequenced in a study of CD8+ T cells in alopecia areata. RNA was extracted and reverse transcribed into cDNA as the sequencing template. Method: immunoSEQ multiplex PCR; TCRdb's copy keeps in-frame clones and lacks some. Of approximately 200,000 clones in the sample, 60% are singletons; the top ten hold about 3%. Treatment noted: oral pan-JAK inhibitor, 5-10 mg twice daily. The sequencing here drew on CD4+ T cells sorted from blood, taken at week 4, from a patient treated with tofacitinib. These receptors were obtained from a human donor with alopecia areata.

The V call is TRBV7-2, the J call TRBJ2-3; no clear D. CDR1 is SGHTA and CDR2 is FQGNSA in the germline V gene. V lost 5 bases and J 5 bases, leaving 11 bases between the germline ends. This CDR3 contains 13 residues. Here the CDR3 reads CASSVQVGDTQYF. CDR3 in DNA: TGTGCCAGCAGCGTGCAAGTTGGAGATACGCAGTATTTT.

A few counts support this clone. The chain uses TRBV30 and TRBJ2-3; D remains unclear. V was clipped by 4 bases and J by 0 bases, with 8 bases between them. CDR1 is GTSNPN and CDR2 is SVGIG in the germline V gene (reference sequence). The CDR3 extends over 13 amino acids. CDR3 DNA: TGTGCCTGGACCGAAAGTAGCACAGATACGCAGTATTTT. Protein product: CAWTESSTDTQYF.

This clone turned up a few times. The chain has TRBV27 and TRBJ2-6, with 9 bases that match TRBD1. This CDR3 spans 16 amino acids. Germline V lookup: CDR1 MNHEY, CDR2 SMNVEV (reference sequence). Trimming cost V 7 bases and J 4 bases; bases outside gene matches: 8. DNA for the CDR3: TGTGCCAGCACGGTACAGGGGGCGGAGGGGGCCAACGTCCTGACTTTC. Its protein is CASTVQGAEGANVLTF.

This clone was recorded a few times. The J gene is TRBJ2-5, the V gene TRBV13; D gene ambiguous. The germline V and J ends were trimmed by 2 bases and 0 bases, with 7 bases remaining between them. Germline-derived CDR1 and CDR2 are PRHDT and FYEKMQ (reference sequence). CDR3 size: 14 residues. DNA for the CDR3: TGTGCCAGCAGCTTATCCCAGTACCAAGAGACCCAGTACTTC. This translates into CASSLSQYQETQYF.

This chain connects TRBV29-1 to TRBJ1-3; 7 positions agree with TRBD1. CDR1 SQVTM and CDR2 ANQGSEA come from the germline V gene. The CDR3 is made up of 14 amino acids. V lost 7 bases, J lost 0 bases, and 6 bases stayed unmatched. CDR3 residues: CSGRQGNSGNTIYF. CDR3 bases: TGCAGCGGCAGACAGGGCAACTCTGGAAACACCATATATTTT.

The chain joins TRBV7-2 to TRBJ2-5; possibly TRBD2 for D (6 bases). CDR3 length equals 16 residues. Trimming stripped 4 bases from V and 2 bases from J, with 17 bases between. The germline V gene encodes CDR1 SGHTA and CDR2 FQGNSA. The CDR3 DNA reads TGTGCCAGCAGCTCCCAGGCGGGACTTCTACAAGAGACCCAGTACTTC. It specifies CASSSQAGLLQETQYF.

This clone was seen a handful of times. For the CDR3, the DNA is TGTGCAGACATCGGAGGATCTAATGAAAAACTGTTTTTT. Its translation is CADIGGSNEKLFF. V is TRBV7-9 and J is TRBJ1-4; D remains unclear. CDR3 length: 13 amino acids. Germline values: CDR1 SEHNR, CDR2 FQNEAQ (reference sequence). Drawing the rest from reference TRBV7-9 and TRBJ1-4, the complete variable domain is DTGVSQNPRHKITKRGQNVTFRCDPISEHNRLYWYRQTLGQGPEFLTYFQNEAQLEKSRLLSDRFSAERPKGSFSTLEIQRTEQGDSAMYLCADIGGSNEKLFFGSGTQLSVL.

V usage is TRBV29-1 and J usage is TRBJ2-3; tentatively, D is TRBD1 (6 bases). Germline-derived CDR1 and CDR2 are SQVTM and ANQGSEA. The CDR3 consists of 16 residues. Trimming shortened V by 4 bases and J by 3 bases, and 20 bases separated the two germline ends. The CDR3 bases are TGCAGCGTTGCTGGGGGCCGGGGAGCCGGGACAGATACGCAGTATTTT. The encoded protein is CSVAGGRGAGTDTQYF.

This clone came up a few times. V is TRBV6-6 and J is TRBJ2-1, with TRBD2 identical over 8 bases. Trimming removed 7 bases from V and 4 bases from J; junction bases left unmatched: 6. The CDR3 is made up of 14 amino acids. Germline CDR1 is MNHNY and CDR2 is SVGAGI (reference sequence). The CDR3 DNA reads TGTGCCAGCATCGATAGCGGGGTATACAATGAGCAGTTCTTC. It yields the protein CASIDSGVYNEQFF.

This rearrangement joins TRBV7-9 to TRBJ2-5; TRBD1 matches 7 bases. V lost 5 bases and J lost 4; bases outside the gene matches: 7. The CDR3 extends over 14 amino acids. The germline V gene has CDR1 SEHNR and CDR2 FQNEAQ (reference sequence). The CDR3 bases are TGTGCCAGCAGCCCGATGACAGGGCGAGAGACCCAGTACTTC. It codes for CASSPMTGRETQYF.

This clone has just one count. CDR3: CAWDRDSTGELFF. The CDR3, as DNA: TGTGCCTGGGACCGAGACAGCACCGGGGAGCTGTTTTTT. J is TRBJ2-2 and V is TRBV30; D is perhaps TRBD1 (5 bases). The V gene's germline CDR1 is GTSNPN and CDR2 SVGIG (reference sequence). This CDR3 is built from 13 residues. The V and J ends lost 5 bases and 4 bases respectively, with 11 bases between them.

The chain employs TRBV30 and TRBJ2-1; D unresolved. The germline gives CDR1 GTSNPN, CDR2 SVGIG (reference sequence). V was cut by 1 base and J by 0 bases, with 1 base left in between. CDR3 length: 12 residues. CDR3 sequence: CAWSGSYNEQFF. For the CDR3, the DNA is TGTGCCTGGAGTGGCTCCTACAATGAGCAGTTCTTC.

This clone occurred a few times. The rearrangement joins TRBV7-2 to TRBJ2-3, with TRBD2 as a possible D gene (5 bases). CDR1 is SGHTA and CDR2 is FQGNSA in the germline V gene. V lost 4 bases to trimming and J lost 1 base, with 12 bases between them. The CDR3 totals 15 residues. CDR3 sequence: CASSSSGIRTDTQYF. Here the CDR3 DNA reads TGTGCCAGCAGCTCGTCCGGGATCCGCACAGATACGCAGTATTTT.

CDR3 protein: CASSGNYGYTF. In DNA, the CDR3 is TGTGCCAGCAGTGGGAACTATGGCTACACCTTC. V gene TRBV6-1 combines with J gene TRBJ1-2; D ambiguous. This CDR3 spans 11 amino acids. With 4 bases removed from V and 2 bases from J, the gap between germline ends came to 2 bases. CDR1 MNHNS and CDR2 SASEGT come from the germline V gene.

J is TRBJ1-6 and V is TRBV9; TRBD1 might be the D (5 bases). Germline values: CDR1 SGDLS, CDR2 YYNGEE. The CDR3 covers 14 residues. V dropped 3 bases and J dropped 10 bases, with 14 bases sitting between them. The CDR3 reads CASSGVAGRSPLHF. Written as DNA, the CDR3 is TGTGCCAGCAGCGGGGTGGCAGGGAGATCACCCCTCCACTTT.

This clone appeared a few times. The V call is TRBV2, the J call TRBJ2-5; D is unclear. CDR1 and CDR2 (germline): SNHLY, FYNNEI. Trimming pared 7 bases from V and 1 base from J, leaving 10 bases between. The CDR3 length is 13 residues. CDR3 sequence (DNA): TGTGCCAGCATCAGAGGCTCCCAAGAGACCCAGTACTTC. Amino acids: CASIRGSQETQYF.

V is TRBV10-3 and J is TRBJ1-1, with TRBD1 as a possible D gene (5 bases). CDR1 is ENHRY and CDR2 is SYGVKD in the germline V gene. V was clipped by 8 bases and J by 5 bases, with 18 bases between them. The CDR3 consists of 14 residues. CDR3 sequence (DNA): TGTGCCATCCTGCCTTCATACAGGAGAACTGAAGCTTTCTTT. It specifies CAILPSYRRTEAFF.

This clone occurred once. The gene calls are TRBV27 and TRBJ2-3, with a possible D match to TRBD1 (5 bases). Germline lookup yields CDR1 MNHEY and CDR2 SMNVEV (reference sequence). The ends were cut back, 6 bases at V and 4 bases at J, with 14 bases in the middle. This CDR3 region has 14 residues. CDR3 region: CASRTRVGPDTQYF. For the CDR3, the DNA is TGTGCCAGCAGGACCAGGGTAGGTCCAGATACGCAGTATTTT.

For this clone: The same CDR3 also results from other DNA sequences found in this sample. This CDR3 is CASSSPETQYF. CDR3 in DNA: TGTGCCAGCAGCTCCCCCGAGACCCAGTACTTC. The J gene is TRBJ2-5, the V gene TRBV7-2; D unresolved. V was cut by 4 bases and J by 5 bases, with 5 bases left in between. Germline CDR1 is SGHTA and CDR2 is FQGNSA. This CDR3 has 11 amino acids.

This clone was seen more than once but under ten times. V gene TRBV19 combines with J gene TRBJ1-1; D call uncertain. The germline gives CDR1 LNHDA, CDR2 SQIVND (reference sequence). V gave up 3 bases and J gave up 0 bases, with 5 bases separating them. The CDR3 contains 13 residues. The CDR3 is CASSIRMNTEAFF. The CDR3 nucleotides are TGTGCCAGTAGTATTAGAATGAACACTGAAGCTTTCTTT.

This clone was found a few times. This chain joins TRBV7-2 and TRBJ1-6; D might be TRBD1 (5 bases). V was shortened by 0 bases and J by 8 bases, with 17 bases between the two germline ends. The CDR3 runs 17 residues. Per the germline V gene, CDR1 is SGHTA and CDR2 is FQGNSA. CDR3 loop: CASSLAARQGLHSPLHF. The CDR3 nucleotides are TGTGCCAGCAGCTTAGCGGCCCGGCAGGGACTGCATTCACCCCTCCACTTT.

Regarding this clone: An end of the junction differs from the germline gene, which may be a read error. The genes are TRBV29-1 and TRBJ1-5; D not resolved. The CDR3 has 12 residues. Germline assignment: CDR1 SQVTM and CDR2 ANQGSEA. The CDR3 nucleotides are TGCAGCGTCGAAGAGTTGGCTCAGCCCCAGCATTTT. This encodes CSVEELAQPQHF.

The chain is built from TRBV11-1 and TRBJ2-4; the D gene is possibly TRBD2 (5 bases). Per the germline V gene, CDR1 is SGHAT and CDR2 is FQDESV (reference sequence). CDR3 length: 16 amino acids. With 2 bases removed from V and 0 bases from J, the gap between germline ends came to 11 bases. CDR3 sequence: CASSLSRAVAKNIQYF. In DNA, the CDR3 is TGTGCCAGCAGCTTATCGCGGGCGGTAGCCAAAAACATTCAGTACTTC.

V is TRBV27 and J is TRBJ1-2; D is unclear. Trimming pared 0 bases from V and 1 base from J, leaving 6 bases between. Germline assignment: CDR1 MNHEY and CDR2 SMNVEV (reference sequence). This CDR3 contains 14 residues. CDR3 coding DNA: TGTGCCAGCAGTTTATCCGCGGTTAACTATGGCTACACCTTC. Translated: CASSLSAVNYGYTF.

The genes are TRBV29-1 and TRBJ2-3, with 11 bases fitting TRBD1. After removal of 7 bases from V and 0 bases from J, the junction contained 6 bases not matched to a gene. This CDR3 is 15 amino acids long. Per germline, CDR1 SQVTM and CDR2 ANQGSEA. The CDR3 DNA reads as TGCAGCGGCCGGGACAGGGGGTTAAGCACAGATACGCAGTATTTT. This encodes CSGRDRGLSTDTQYF.

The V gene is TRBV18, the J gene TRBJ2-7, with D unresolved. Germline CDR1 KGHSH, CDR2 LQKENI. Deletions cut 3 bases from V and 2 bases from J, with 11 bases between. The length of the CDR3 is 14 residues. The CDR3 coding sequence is TGTGCCAGCTCACCGAGGAAGGTTACCTACGAGCAGTACTTC. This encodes CASSPRKVTYEQYF.

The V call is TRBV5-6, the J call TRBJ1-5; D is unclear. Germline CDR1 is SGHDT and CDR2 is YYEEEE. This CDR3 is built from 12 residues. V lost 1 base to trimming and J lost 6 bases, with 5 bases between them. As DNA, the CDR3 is TGTGCCAGCAGCTTGTTGGGTCAGCCCCAGCATTTT. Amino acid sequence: CASSLLGQPQHF.

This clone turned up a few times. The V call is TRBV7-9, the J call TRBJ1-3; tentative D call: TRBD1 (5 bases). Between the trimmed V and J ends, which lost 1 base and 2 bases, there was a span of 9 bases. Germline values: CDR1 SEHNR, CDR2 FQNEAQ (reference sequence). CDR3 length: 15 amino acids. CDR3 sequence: CASSLETVAGNTIYF. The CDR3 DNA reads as TGTGCCAGCAGCTTAGAGACAGTGGCTGGAAACACCATATATTTT.

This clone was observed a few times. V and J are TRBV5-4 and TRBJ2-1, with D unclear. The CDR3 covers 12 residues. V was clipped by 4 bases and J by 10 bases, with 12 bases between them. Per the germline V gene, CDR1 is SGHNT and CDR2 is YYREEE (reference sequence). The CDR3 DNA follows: TGTGCCAGCAGCGCGGACGCGGAGGAGCAGTTCTTC. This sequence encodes CASSADAEEQFF.

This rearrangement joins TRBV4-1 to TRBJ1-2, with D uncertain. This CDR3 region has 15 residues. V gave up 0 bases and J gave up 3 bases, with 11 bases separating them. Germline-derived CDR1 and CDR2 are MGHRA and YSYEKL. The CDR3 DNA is TGCGCCAGCAGCCAAGATAAGACATCTTACTATGGCTACACCTTC. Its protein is CASSQDKTSYYGYTF.

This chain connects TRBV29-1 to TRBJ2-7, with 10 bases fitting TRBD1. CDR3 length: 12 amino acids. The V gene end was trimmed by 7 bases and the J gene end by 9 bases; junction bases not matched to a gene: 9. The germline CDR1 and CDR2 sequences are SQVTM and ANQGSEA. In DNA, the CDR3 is TGCAGCGGTGGGGGACAGGGGAGTTCGCAGTACTTC. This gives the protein CSGGGQGSSQYF.

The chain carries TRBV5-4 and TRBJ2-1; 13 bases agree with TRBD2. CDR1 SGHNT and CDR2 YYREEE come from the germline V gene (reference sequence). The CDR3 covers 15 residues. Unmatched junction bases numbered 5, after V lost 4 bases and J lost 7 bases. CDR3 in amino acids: CASSQTSGGANEQFF. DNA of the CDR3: TGTGCCAGCAGCCAAACTAGCGGGGGGGCGAATGAGCAGTTCTTC.